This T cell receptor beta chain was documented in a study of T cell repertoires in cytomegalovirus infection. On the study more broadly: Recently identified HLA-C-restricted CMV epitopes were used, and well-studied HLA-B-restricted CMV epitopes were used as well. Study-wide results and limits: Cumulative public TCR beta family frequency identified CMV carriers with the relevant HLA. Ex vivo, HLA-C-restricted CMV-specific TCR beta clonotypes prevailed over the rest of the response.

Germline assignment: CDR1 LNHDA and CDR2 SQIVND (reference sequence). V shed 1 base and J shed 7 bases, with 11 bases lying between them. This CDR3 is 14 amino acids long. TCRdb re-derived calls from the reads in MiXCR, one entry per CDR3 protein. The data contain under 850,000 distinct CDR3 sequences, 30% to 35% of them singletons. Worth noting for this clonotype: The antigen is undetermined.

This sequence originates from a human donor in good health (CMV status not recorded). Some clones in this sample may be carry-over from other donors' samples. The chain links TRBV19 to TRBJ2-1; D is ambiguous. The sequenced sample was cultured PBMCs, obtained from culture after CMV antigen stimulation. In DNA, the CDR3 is TGTGCCAGTAGTATAGGGCGGCTTCGGAATGAGCAGTTCTTC. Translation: CASSIGRLRNEQFF.